This T cell receptor (beta chain) was captured by sequencing in a study of breast tumors, draining lymph nodes, adjacent tissues. Study results and caveats: Findings are consistent with lymph node origin and intratumoral expansion of most tumor T cells. Data only fit, rather than demonstrated, lymph node origin of most tumor T cells. Tumor and nontumor repertoires were significantly more similar in luminal-like than in basal-like breast cancer.

Axillary draining lymph nodes of breast cancer patients supplied the node samples. Per germline, CDR1 LNHDA and CDR2 SQIVND (reference sequence). V lost 6 bases to trimming and J lost 10 bases, with 19 bases between them. This CDR3 has 14 amino acids. This clonotype was counted many times. The antigen remains unidentified. TCRdb recomputed calls from the multiplex PCR reads with MiXCR, one row per CDR3 protein. The sample lists around 130,000 distinct CDR3 sequences; approximately 30% were seen once. Sequencing was carried out using axillary lymph node tissue. This receptor was taken from a female donor with breast cancer. Some clones in this sample may be carry-over from other donors' samples. This sequence joins TRBV19 and TRBJ2-1; tentatively, D is TRBD1 (6 bases). CDR3 in amino acids: CASSQQLRGGEQFF. The CDR3, as DNA: TGTGCCAGTAGCCAGCAACTCAGGGGTGGGGAGCAGTTCTTC.